Here is one T cell receptor beta chain with its context. No antigen is known for it. The trim removed 2 bases at V and 4 bases at J, leaving 11 bases unmatched. The CDR3 spans 16 residues. Germline CDR1 and CDR2: SGHVS and FNYEAQ. These data come from a study of multiple sclerosis patients with progressive multifocal leukoencephalopathy. Broader study findings: Whether JC virus or general immunocompromise explains the findings remained unclear.

Stated time point: approximately 12 months of natalizumab therapy. Longitudinal control samples came from natalizumab-treated multiple sclerosis patients without PML. Every listed patient previously received interferon beta; all PML patients were women. Each PCR contained spiked synthetic TR CDR3 controls spanning every V-J pairing. Sequencing used immunoSEQ multiplex PCR; TCRdb keeps in-frame clones, though not all of them. Among 20,000 to 25,000 clones listed, 85% to 95% were seen once. The chain combines TRBV7-6 with TRBJ2-7; 7 bases align to TRBD1. The sample here was PBMCs, taken from a patient treated with natalizumab. This clonotype originated in a man younger than 40 with multiple sclerosis. CDR3 protein: CASSLKQGVGKYEQYF. Written as DNA, the CDR3 is TGTGCCAGCAGCTTAAAGCAGGGGGTGGGTAAATACGAGCAGTACTTC.